These 8 T cell receptor beta chains were sequenced from one sample in a study of blood T cell repertoires in COVID-19. TCRdb's copy holds only in-frame clones and misses some; the assay was immunoSEQ multiplex PCR. Here the sample spans 150,000 to 200,000 clones, roughly 82% being singletons. Sequences were obtained from PBMCs or T cells enriched from blood (not recorded which). The receptors shown here come from a man aged 45 to 65 who had recovered from COVID-19.

The chain carries TRBV28 and TRBJ2-7, with 7 positions matching TRBD1. Germline V CDR1 and CDR2: MDHEN, SYDVKM. The junction had 10 bases not matched to a gene; V was cut back by 6 bases and J by 2 bases. This CDR3 region has 15 residues. The CDR3 is CASSQSPGTAYEQYF. CDR3 DNA: TGTGCCAGCAGCCAAAGCCCTGGGACAGCCTACGAGCAGTACTTC.

This clone came up once. J is TRBJ2-5 and V is TRBV7-2; 7 positions agree with TRBD1. Losses at the gene ends were 3 bases for V and 3 bases for J; bases not matched to a gene: 4. This CDR3 contains 14 residues. Germline CDR1 is SGHTA and CDR2 is FQGNSA. CDR3 sequence (DNA): TGTGCCAGCAGCTTCCGGGACAGAAAAGAGACCCAGTACTTC. Amino acid sequence: CASSFRDRKETQYF.

The rearrangement links TRBV5-4 to TRBJ2-1; 8 bases align to TRBD2. V was clipped by 4 bases and J by 8 bases; unmatched bases: 11. This CDR3 has 15 amino acids. Germline V CDR1 and CDR2: SGHNT, YYREEE (reference sequence). CDR3 DNA sequence: TGTGCCAGCAGCCCCGGGGGGGGGCGCTTGGATGAGCAGTTCTTC. Amino acids: CASSPGGGRLDEQFF.

This chain uses TRBV7-2 with TRBJ2-7; a possible D gene is TRBD2 (5 bases). CDR1 is SGHTA and CDR2 is FQGNSA in the germline V gene. The CDR3 is made up of 16 amino acids. Deletions cut 4 bases from V and 3 bases from J, with 19 bases between. CDR3 region: CASSSGLPGILYEQYF. The CDR3, as DNA: TGTGCCAGCAGCTCTGGACTCCCCGGAATCCTCTACGAGCAGTACTTC.

This clone was recorded only once. The chain carries TRBV7-3 and TRBJ2-3; TRBD2 agrees at 8 bases. Germline V gene sequence: CDR1 SGHTA, CDR2 FQGTGA. This CDR3 is built from 17 residues. The J segment lost 5 bases and the V segment lost 1 base, leaving 11 bases of the junction unmatched. CDR3 sequence reads: CASSLILGGASRDTQYF. The CDR3 nucleotides read TGTGCCAGCAGCTTAATCCTCGGGGGGGCTTCGAGAGATACGCAGTATTTT.

The chain recombines TRBV28 with TRBJ2-1; tentatively, D is TRBD2 (6 bases). Trimming shortened V by 4 bases and J by 6 bases, and 13 bases separated the two germline ends. This CDR3 has 14 amino acids. CDR1 and CDR2 (germline): MDHEN, SYDVKM. Here the CDR3 reads CASSSPLGGNEQFF. The CDR3 DNA is TGTGCCAGCAGTTCCCCCCTGGGGGGCAATGAGCAGTTCTTC.

This chain links TRBV6-1 with TRBJ2-7; D ambiguous. This CDR3 has 12 amino acids. V shed 4 bases and J shed 2 bases, with 6 bases lying between them. CDR1 is MNHNS and CDR2 is SASEGT in the germline V gene. CDR3 nucleotides: TGTGCCAGCAGTGGAGCCACCTACGAGCAGTACTTC. The encoded protein is CASSGATYEQYF.

This CDR3 is CASRRQGANYGYTF. As DNA, the CDR3 is TGTGCCAGCAGACGACAGGGAGCTAACTATGGCTACACCTTC. The chain has TRBV2 and TRBJ1-2; 7 nucleotides align to TRBD1. Germline V gene sequence: CDR1 SNHLY, CDR2 FYNNEI. V lost 6 bases, J lost 0 bases, and 4 bases stayed unmatched. This CDR3 contains 14 residues.